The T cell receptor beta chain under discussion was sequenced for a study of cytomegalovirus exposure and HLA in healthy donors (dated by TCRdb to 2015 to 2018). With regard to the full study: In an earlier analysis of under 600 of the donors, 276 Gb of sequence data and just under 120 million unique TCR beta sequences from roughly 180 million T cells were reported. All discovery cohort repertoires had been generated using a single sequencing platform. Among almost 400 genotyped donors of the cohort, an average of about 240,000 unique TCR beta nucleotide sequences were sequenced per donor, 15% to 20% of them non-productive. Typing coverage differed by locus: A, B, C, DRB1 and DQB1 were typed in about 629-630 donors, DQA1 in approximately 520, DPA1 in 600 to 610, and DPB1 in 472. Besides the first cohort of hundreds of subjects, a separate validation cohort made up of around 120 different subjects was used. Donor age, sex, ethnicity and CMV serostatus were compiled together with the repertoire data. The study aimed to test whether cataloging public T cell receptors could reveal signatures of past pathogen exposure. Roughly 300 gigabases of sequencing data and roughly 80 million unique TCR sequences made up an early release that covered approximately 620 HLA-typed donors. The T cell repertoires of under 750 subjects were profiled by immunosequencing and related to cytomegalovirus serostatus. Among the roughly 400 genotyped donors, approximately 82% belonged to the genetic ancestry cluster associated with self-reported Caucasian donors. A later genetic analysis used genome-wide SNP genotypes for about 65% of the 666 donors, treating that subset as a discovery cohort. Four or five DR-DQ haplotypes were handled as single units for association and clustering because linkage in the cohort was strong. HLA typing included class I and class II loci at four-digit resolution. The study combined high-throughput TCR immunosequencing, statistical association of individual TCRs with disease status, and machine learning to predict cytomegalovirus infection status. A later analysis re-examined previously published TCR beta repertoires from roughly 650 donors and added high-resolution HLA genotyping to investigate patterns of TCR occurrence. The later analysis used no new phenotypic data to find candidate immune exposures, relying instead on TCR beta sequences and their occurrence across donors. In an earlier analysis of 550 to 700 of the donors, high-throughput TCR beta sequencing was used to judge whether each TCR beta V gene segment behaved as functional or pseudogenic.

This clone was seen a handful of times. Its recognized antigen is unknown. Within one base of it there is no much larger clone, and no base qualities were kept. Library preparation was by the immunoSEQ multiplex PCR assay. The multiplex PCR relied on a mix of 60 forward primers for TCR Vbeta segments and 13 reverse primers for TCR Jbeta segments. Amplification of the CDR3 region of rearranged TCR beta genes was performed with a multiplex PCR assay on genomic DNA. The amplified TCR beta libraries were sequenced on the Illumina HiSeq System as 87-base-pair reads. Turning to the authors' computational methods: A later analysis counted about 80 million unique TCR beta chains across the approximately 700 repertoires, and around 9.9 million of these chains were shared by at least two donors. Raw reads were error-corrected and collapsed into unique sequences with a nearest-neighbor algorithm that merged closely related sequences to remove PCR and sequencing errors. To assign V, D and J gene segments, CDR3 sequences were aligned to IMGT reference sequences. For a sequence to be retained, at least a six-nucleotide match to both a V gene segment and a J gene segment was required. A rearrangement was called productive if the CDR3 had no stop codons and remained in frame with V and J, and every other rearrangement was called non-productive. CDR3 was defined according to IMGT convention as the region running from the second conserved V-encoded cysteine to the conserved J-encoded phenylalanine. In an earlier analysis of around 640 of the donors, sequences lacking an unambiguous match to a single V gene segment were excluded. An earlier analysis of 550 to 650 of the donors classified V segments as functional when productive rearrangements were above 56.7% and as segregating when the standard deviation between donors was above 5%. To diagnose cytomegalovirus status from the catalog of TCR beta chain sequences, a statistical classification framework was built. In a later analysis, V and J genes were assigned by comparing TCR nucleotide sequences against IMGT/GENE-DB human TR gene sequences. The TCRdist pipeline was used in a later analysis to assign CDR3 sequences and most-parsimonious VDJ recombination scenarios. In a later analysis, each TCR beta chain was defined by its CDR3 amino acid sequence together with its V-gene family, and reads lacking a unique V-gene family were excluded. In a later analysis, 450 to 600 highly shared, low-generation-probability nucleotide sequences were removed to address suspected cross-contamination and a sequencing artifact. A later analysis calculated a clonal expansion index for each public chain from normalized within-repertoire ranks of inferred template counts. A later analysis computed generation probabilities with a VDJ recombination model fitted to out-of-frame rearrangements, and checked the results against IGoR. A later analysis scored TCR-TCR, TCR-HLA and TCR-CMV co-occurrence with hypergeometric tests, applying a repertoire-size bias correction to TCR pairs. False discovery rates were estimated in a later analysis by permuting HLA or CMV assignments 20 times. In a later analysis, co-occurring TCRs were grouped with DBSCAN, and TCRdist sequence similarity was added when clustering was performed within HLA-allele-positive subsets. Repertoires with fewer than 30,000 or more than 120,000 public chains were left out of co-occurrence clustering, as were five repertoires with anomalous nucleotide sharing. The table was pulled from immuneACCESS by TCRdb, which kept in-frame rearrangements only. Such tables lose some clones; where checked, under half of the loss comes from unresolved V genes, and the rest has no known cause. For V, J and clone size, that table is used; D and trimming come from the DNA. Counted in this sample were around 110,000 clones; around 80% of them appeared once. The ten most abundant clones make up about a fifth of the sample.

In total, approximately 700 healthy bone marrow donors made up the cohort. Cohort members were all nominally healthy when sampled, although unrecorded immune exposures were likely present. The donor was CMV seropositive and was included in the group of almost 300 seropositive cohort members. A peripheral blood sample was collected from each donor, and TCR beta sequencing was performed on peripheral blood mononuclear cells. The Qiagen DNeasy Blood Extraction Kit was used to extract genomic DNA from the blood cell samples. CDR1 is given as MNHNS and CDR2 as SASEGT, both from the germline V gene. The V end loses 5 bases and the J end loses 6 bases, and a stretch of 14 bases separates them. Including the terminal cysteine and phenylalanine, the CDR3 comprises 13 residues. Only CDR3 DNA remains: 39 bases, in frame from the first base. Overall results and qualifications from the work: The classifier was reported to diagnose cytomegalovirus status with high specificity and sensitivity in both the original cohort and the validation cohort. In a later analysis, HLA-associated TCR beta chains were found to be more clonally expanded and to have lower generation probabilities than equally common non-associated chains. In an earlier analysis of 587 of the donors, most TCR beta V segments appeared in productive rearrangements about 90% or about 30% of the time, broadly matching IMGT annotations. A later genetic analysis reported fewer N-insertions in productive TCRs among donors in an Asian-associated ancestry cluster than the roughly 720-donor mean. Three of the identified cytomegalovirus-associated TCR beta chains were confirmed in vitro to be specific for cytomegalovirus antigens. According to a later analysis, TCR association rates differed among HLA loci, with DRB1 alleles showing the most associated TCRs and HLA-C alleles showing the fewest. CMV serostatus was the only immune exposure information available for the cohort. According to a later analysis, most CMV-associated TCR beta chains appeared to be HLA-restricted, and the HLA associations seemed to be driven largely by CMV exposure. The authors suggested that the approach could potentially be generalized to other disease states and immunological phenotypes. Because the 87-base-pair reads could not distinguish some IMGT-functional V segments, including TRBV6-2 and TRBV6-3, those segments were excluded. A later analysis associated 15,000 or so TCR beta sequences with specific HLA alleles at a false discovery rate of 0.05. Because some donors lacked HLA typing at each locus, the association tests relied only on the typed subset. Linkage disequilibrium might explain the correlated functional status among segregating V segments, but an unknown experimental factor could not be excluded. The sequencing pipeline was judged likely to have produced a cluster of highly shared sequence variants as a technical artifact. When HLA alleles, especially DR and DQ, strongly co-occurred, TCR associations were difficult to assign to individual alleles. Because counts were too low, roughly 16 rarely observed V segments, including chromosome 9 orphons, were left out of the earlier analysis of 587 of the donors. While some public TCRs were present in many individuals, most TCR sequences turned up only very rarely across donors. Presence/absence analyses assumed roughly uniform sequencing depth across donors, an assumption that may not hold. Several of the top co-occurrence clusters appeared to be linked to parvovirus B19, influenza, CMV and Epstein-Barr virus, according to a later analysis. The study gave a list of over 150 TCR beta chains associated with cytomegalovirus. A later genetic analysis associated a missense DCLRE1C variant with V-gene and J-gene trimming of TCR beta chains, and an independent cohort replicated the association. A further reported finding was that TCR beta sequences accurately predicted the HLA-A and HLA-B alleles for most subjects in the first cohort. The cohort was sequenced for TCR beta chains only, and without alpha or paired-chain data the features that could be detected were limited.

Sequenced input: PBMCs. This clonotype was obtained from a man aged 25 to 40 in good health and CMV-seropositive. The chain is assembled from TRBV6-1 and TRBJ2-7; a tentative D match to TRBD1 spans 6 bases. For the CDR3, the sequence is CASSLRQDGEQYF. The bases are TGTGCCAGCAGTCTTCGACAGGATGGCGAGCAGTACTTC.